One sample yielded the 19 T cell receptor beta chains listed below, sequenced in a study of blood T cells in healthy people across ages. With a J-beta primer mix and a sample-barcoded 5' primer, a second PCR ran about 7 to 12 cycles. From the 5' RACE reads, TCRdb called clonotypes with MiXCR, one entry per CDR3 protein. The profile covers about 640,000 distinct CDR3 sequences, with 25% to 30% appearing a single time and less than 20% taken by the ten largest. Input material: blood. Receptors were obtained from a woman of 80 years or more in good health.

At least ten counts were recorded for this clonotype. The chain uses TRBV20-1 and TRBJ2-3; D ambiguous. CDR1 and CDR2 (germline): DFQATT, SNEGSKA (reference sequence). This CDR3 region has 13 residues. Trimming pared 8 bases from V and 0 bases from J, leaving 12 bases between. The CDR3 region has the DNA TGCAGTTCCAGTTGGGCTAGCACAGATACGCAGTATTTT. Amino acid sequence: CSSSWASTDTQYF.

In this sample, this clonotype turned up many times. The gene calls are TRBV6-2 or TRBV6-3 and TRBJ2-3, with 7 positions matching TRBD2. The CDR3 covers 13 residues. The junction had 6 bases not matched to a gene; V was cut back by 10 bases and J by 2 bases. Germline CDR1 MNHEY, CDR2 SVGEGT. CDR3 residues: CAIARDYTDTQYF. CDR3 coding DNA: TGTGCCATTGCTCGGGACTACACAGATACGCAGTATTTT.

This rearrangement joins TRBV19 to TRBJ1-2, with TRBD1 as a possible D gene (5 bases). The CDR3 has 12 residues. Per germline, CDR1 LNHDA and CDR2 SQIVND (reference sequence). The ends were cut back, 4 bases at V and 7 bases at J, with 10 bases in the middle. CDR3: CASSTRGGGYTF. The CDR3 DNA sequence: TGTGCCAGTAGTACCCGGGGCGGTGGCTACACCTTC.

This clonotype was detected many times. This chain joins TRBV20-1 and TRBJ1-6; D gene ambiguous. The V end lost 0 bases, the J end lost 0 bases, and 6 bases lay between the germline ends. This CDR3 region has 15 residues. Germline CDR1 is DFQATT and CDR2 is SNEGSKA (reference sequence). The CDR3, as DNA: TGCAGTGCTAGAGATTTGTACTCCTATAATTCACCCCTCCACTTT. This gives the protein CSARDLYSYNSPLHF.

This clonotype was observed once. This sequence joins TRBV12-3 or TRBV12-4 and TRBJ1-5; 9 nucleotides align to TRBD1. The CDR3 length is 15 residues. V trimming: 3 bases; J trimming: 3 bases; junction bases outside the gene matches: 3. The CDR3 nucleotides read TGTGCCAGCAGTTTGGGGGACAGGGTCAATCAGCCCCAGCATTTT. It yields the protein CASSLGDRVNQPQHF.

Remarks on this clonotype: Given a much more abundant clone one base away, this may be a read error. The V call is TRBV4-2, the J call TRBJ2-1; D is ambiguous. The J call is doubtful: the DNA matches TRBJ2-7 better. Germline-derived CDR1 and CDR2 are LGHNA and YNFKEQ. The CDR3 sequence is 14 residues long. For the CDR3, the DNA is TGTGCCAGCAGCCAAGAGGACCGCTACAATGAGCAGTACTTC. Protein sequence: CASSQEDRYNEQYF.

In its sample, this clonotype was seen many times. The rearrangement links TRBV7-8 to TRBJ2-3, with D possibly matching TRBD2 (6 bases). Germline V gene lookup returns CDR1 SGHVS and CDR2 FQNEAQ. V was clipped by 5 bases and J by 2 bases, with 17 bases between them. The CDR3 runs 16 residues. The CDR3 is CASSPYGGGSTDTQYF. As DNA, the CDR3 is TGTGCCAGCAGCCCCTACGGGGGTGGATCCACAGATACGCAGTATTTT.

To note about this clonotype: An end of the junction differs from the germline gene, which may be a read error. V and J are TRBV6-2 or TRBV6-3 and TRBJ2-6; tentative D call: TRBD2 (6 bases). There are 17 residues in the CDR3. In germline, CDR1 is MNHEY, CDR2 SVGEGT. The CDR3 DNA is TGTGCCAGCAGCCCCCCCCGGGCGGGGAGTGGGGCCAACGTCCGGACTTTC. This codes for CASSPPRAGSGANVRTF.

This clonotype was seen ten or more times. This chain links TRBV2 with TRBJ1-6, with 8 bases fitting TRBD1. V lost 8 bases, J lost 2 bases, and 5 bases stayed unmatched. The CDR3 runs to 15 residues. Germline loops: CDR1 SNHLY, CDR2 FYNNEI. The DNA of the CDR3 is TGTGCCAGCGTTGGACAGGGCACCTATAATTCACCCCTCCACTTT. This codes for CASVGQGTYNSPLHF.

This clonotype was detected many times. This sequence joins TRBV5-1 and TRBJ2-3; 8 bases line up with TRBD2. With 7 bases clipped from V and 0 bases from J, the junction kept 10 bases outside the gene matches. The CDR3 runs 16 residues. Germline V gives CDR1 SGHRS, CDR2 YFSETQ. Here the CDR3 DNA reads TGCGCCAGCGGCCCAGAGCGGGGGTCTAGCACAGATACGCAGTATTTT. It yields the protein CASGPERGSSTDTQYF.

This clonotype was recorded at least ten times. The rearrangement links TRBV20-1 to TRBJ1-4, with no clear D. The CDR3 sequence is 11 residues long. The V and J ends lost 1 base and 5 bases respectively, with 2 bases between them. Germline lookup yields CDR1 DFQATT and CDR2 SNEGSKA (reference sequence). CDR3 protein: CSARGNEKLFF. Here the CDR3 DNA reads TGCAGTGCTAGAGGGAATGAAAAACTGTTTTTT.

This clonotype was recorded at least ten times. V and J are TRBV4-1 and TRBJ2-1; D remains ambiguous. V lost 1 base to trimming and J lost 4 bases, with 14 bases between them. Germline CDR1 reads MGHRA; CDR2 reads YSYEKL. This CDR3 has 16 amino acids. CDR3 sequence reads: CASSQGAGAGYNEQFF. DNA for the CDR3: TGCGCCAGCAGCCAAGGCGCTGGAGCAGGATACAATGAGCAGTTCTTC.

This clonotype was observed once. The rearrangement joins TRBV20-1 to TRBJ2-3; D gene uncertain. Trimming left V 3 bases short and J 13 bases short, with 14 bases between. The CDR3 runs to 11 residues. Germline values: CDR1 DFQATT, CDR2 SNEGSKA (reference sequence). CDR3 sequence: CSARVAPFEYF. CDR3 DNA: TGCAGTGCTAGGGTTGCACCATTTGAGTATTTT.

This clonotype was seen a handful of times. This rearrangement joins TRBV30 to TRBJ1-5; no firm D call. This CDR3 has 14 residues. V gave up 6 bases and J gave up 5 bases, with 17 bases separating them. From germline, CDR1 is GTSNPN and CDR2 SVGIG (reference sequence). The DNA for the CDR3 is TGTGCCTGCAGAAACTGGGGAGGAGATCAGCCCCAGCATTTT. This gives the protein CACRNWGGDQPQHF.

In regard to this clonotype: No conserved phenylalanine or tryptophan ends this CDR3, so it is likely a read error. V usage is TRBV6-1 and J usage is TRBJ2-7; 8 nucleotides match TRBD1. Germline CDR1 reads MNHNS; CDR2 reads SASEGT. V shed 3 bases and J 7 bases; nucleotides not matched to a gene: 14. The CDR3 is 16 amino acids. The CDR3 DNA is TGTGCCAGCAGTGATATCCAGGGGGCGACCTACAATGAGCAGTACTGC. Amino acid sequence: CASSDIQGATYNEQYC.

The sample holds many counts of this clonotype. The V call is TRBV6-5, the J call TRBJ1-5, with 7 nucleotides matching TRBD1. With V trimmed by 5 bases and J by 6 bases, 7 bases remained unmatched. From germline, CDR1 is MNHEY and CDR2 SVGAGI. The CDR3 has 14 residues. In DNA form, the CDR3 reads TGTGCCAGCAGTCGGGACAGATTGGGTCAGCCCCAGCATTTT. This translates into CASSRDRLGQPQHF.

This clonotype came up many times. The V and J genes are TRBV3-1 and TRBJ2-4; weak D call: TRBD2 (7 bases). This CDR3 comprises 14 residues. Germline CDR1 reads LGHDT; CDR2 reads YNNKEL (reference sequence). V gave up 4 bases and J gave up 12 bases, with 19 bases separating them. CDR3 region: CASSPRGAPKDQYF. Here the CDR3 DNA reads TGTGCCAGCAGCCCCCGGGGGGCTCCCAAGGATCAGTACTTC.

There are many counts of this clonotype. This sequence joins TRBV10-3 and TRBJ1-5; D perhaps matches TRBD1 (5 bases). The CDR3 contains 15 residues. Trimming stripped 0 bases from V and 3 bases from J, with 9 bases between. Germline CDR1 reads ENHRY; CDR2 reads SYGVKD. The CDR3 DNA is TGTGCCATCAGTGAGTCGAGGGGTGTCAATCAGCCCCAGCATTTT. It encodes CAISESRGVNQPQHF.

This clonotype came up many times. The chain carries TRBV2 and TRBJ2-7, with unresolved D. The germline gives CDR1 SNHLY, CDR2 FYNNEI. V lost 6 bases and J lost 5, with 11 bases in between. The CDR3 has 12 amino acids. CDR3 loop: CASSPRRDEQYF. In nucleotides, the CDR3 is TGTGCCAGCAGCCCCAGAAGGGACGAGCAGTACTTC.